This is a list of T cell receptor beta chains from one sample in a study of blood T cell repertoires in COVID-19. Data came from immunoSEQ multiplex PCR; TCRdb stores just in-frame clones and leaves some out. The profile covers approximately 470,000 clones, with roughly nine tenths appearing a single time and 0.7% taken by the ten largest. What was sequenced was PBMCs or T cells enriched from blood (not recorded which). The receptors were sampled from a woman under 30 who had recovered from COVID-19. CDR3s include the opening cysteine and the closing phenylalanine or tryptophan. A D gene is named only where the DNA matches it firmly. Rows may omit the clone size; those that give it use once, few, many or a size class.

D	length	V	J	size	CDR3	DNA
NA	17	TRBV18	TRBJ1-2	NA	CASSPRPLQGLNYGYTF	TGTGCCAGCTCACCCCGGCCTTTACAGGGTTTGAACTATGGCTACACCTTC
TRBD1	15	TRBV9	TRBJ1-6	NA	CASSAGRDRAKALHF	TGTGCCAGCAGCGCCGGGAGGGACAGGGCTAAGGCCCTCCACTTT
NA	13	TRBV30	TRBJ1-2	few	CACPGVLNYGYTF	TGTGCCTGTCCCGGGGTCCTTAACTATGGCTACACCTTC
NA	14	TRBV7-3	TRBJ2-4	NA	CASSSRLLRNIQYF	TGTGCCAGCAGCTCGAGACTACTGAGGAACATTCAGTACTTC
NA	15	TRBV15	TRBJ1-1	NA	CATSRDDRLNTEAFF	TGTGCCACCAGCAGGGATGACAGACTGAACACTGAAGCTTTCTTT
NA	13	TRBV6-1	TRBJ1-6	NA	CASSDLPGDSLHF	TGTGCCAGCAGTGATCTCCCGGGGGATTCCCTCCACTTT
NA	17	TRBV7-3	TRBJ2-2	NA	CASSLRPDELYTGELFF	TGTGCCAGCAGCCTCAGGCCCGACGAATTGTACACCGGGGAGCTGTTTTTT
NA	15	TRBV28	TRBJ1-1	NA	CASSLSHSVNTEAFF	TGTGCCAGCAGTTTATCCCACAGTGTAAACACTGAAGCTTTCTTT
TRBD1	16	TRBV5-8	TRBJ1-1	NA	CASSFRQGASSTEAFF	TGTGCCAGCAGCTTCAGGCAGGGGGCATCGAGCACTGAAGCTTTCTTT
TRBD1	15	TRBV5-1	TRBJ1-1	NA	CASSPAGGIDTEAFF	TGCGCCAGCAGCCCCGCAGGGGGCATAGATACTGAAGCTTTCTTT
NA	14	TRBV10-2	TRBJ1-5	NA	CASSRHASNQPQHF	TGCGCCAGCAGTCGACATGCTAGCAATCAGCCCCAGCATTTT
NA	18	TRBV28	TRBJ1-5	NA	CASRSAGQKFSSNQPQHF	TGTGCCAGCAGGTCCGCGGGGCAGAAATTTTCGAGCAATCAGCCCCAGCATTTT
TRBD2	16	TRBV7-2	TRBJ2-5	NA	CASRSGLAGEQETQYF	TGTGCCAGCAGATCGGGACTAGCGGGGGAGCAAGAGACCCAGTACTTC
NA	11	TRBV30	TRBJ2-2	NA	CAWTGYGELFF	TGTGCCTGGACAGGGTACGGGGAGCTGTTTTTT
TRBD1	16	TRBV6-1	TRBJ2-3	NA	CASSEWGTGPRGRQYF	TGTGCCAGCAGTGAATGGGGGACAGGCCCCAGGGGTCGTCAGTATTTT
TRBD1	16	TRBV5-6	TRBJ2-1	NA	CASSRIPGQGNNEQFF	TGTGCCAGCAGCCGAATCCCGGGACAGGGGAACAATGAGCAGTTCTTC
NA	13	TRBV7-2	TRBJ1-6	NA	CASSLQDNSPLHF	TGTGCCAGCAGCTTACAGGATAATTCACCCCTCCACTTT
TRBD1	14	TRBV4-1	TRBJ1-5	NA	CASSHVTGVQPQHF	TGCGCCAGCAGCCATGTGACAGGGGTACAGCCCCAGCATTTT
TRBD1	15	TRBV7-2	TRBJ2-7	NA	CASSHPGTGGPEQYF	TGTGCCAGCAGCCATCCCGGGACAGGGGGTCCCGAGCAGTACTTC
NA	13	TRBV27	TRBJ1-1	NA	CASSLQGDTEAFF	TGTGCCAGCAGTTTACAGGGCGACACTGAAGCTTTCTTT
NA	15	TRBV4-1	TRBJ2-3	NA	CASSQPGRGTDTQYF	TGCGCCAGCAGCCAACCGGGTAGAGGCACAGATACGCAGTATTTT
TRBD2	14	TRBV30	TRBJ2-2	NA	CASQRGGRTGELFF	TGTGCCTCCCAGCGGGGGGGCCGCACCGGGGAGCTGTTTTTT
NA	16	TRBV28	TRBJ1-6	NA	CASSYLGGGGNSPLHF	TGTGCCAGCAGTTACCTCGGAGGTGGAGGGAATTCACCCCTCCACTTT
TRBD1	13	TRBV7-6	TRBJ1-2	NA	CASSLGQGYGYTF	TGTGCCAGCAGCCTCGGACAGGGCTATGGCTACACCTTC
TRBD2	16	TRBV7-8	TRBJ2-1	NA	CASSSISGGNYNEQFF	TGTGCCAGCAGCTCTATTAGCGGGGGTAACTACAATGAGCAGTTCTTC
NA	11	TRBV12-3/TRBV12-4	TRBJ2-1	NA	CASSILNEQFF	TGTGCCAGCAGTATATTAAATGAGCAGTTCTTC
NA	18	TRBV2	TRBJ1-2	once	CASSAEGSYGARVYGYTF	TGTGCCAGCAGTGCAGAAGGGTCGTATGGTGCGAGGGTATATGGCTACACCTTC
TRBD2	16	TRBV19	TRBJ2-2	few	CASSRGLAGYTGELFF	TGTGCCAGTAGTAGGGGACTAGCGGGGTACACCGGGGAGCTGTTTTTT